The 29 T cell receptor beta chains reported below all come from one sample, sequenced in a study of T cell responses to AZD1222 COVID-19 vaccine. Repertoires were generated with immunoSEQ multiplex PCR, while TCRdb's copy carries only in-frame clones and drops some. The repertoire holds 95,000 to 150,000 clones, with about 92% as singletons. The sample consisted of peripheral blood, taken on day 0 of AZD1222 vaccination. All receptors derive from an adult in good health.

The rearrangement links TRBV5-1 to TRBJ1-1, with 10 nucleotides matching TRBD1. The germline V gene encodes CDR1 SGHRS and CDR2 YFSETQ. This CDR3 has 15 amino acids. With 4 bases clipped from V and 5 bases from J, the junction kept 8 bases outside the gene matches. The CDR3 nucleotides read TGCGCCAGCAGCGGGGCGGGGACAGGGGTGACTGAAGCTTTCTTT. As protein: CASSGAGTGVTEAFF.

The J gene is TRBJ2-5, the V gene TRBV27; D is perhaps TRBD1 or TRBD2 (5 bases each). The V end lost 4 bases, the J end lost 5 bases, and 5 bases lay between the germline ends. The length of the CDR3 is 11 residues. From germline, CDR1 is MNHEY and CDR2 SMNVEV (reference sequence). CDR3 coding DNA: TGTGCCAGCAGTTGGGGGGAGACCCAGTACTTC. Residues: CASSWGETQYF.

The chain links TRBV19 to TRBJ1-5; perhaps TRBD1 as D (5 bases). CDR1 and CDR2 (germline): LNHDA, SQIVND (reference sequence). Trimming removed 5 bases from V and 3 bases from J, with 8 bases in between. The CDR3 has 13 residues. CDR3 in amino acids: CASSFGANQPQHF. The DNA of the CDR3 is TGTGCCAGTAGTTTCGGGGCCAATCAGCCCCAGCATTTT.

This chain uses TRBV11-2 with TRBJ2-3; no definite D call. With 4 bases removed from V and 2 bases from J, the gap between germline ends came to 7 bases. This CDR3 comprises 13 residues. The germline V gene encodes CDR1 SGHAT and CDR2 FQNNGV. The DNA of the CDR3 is TGTGCCAGCAGCTCGCCACCCACAGATACGCAGTATTTT. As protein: CASSSPPTDTQYF.

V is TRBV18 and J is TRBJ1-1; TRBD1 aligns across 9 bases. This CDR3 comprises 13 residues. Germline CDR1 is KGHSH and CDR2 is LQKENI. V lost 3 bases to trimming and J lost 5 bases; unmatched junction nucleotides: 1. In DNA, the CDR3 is TGTGCCAGCTCACCGGGACAGGGAACTGAAGCTTTCTTT. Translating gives CASSPGQGTEAFF.

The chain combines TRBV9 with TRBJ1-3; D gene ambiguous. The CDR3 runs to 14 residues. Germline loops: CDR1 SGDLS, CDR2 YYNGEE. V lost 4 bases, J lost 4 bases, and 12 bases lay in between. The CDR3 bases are TGTGCCAGCAGCTTACGGACCGGCGGAAACACCATATATTTT. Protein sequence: CASSLRTGGNTIYF.

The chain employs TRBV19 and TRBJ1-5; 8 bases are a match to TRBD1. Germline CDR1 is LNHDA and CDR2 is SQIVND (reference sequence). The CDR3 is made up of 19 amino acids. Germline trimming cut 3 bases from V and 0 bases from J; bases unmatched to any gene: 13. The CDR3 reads CASSIGGQVQPYSNQPQHF. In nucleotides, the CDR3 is TGTGCCAGTAGTATCGGGGGACAGGTTCAGCCCTATAGCAATCAGCCCCAGCATTTT.

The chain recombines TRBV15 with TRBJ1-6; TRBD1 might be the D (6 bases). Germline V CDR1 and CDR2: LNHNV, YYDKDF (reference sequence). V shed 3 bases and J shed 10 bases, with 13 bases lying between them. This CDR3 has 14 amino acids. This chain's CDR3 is CATSSDRSQSPLHF. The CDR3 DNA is TGTGCCACCAGCAGCGACAGGAGCCAGTCACCCCTCCACTTT.

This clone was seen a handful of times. CDR3 sequence reads: CASSTRGVLPFGETQYF. DNA for the CDR3: TGTGCCAGCAGCACCAGGGGGGTCTTGCCTTTTGGGGAGACCCAGTACTTC. The chain has TRBV7-8 and TRBJ2-5, with a possible D match to TRBD1 (7 bases). Trimming removed 5 bases from V and 5 bases from J, with 24 bases in between. Per germline, CDR1 SGHVS and CDR2 FQNEAQ. This CDR3 is 17 amino acids long.

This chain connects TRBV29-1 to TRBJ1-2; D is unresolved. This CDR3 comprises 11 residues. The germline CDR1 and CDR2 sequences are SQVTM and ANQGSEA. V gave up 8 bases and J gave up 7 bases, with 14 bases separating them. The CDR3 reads CSLGVGGGYTF. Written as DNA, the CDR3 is TGCAGCCTCGGGGTTGGTGGTGGCTACACCTTC.

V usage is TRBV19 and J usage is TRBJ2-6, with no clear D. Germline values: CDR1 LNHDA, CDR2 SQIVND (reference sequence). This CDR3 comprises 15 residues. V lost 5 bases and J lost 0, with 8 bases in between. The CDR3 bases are TGTGCCAGTAGTCCTCTGGGCTCTGGGGCCAACGTCCTGACTTTC. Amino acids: CASSPLGSGANVLTF. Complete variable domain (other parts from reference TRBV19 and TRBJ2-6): DGGITQSPKYLFRKEGQNVTLSCEQNLNHDAMYWYRQDPGQGLRLIYYSQIVNDFQKGDIAEGYSVSREKKESFPLTVTSAQKNPTAFYLCASSPLGSGANVLTFGAGSRLTVL.

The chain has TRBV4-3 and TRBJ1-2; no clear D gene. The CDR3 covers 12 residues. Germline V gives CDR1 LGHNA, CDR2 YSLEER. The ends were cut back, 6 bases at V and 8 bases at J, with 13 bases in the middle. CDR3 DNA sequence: TGCGCCAGCAGGGGAGGGTTTGGCGGCTACACCTTC. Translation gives CASRGGFGGYTF.

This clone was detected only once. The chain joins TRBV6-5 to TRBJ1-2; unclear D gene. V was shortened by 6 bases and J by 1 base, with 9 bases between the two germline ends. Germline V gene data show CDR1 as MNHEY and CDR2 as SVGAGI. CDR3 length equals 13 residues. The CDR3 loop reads CASSSEINYGYTF. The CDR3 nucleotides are TGTGCCAGCAGCTCTGAAATTAACTATGGCTACACCTTC.

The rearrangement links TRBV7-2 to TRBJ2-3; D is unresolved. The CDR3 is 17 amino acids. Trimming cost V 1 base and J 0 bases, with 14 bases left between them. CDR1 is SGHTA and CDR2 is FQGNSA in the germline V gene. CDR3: CASSLGGGRSSTDTQYF. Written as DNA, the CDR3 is TGTGCCAGCAGCTTAGGCGGCGGAAGATCTAGCACAGATACGCAGTATTTT.

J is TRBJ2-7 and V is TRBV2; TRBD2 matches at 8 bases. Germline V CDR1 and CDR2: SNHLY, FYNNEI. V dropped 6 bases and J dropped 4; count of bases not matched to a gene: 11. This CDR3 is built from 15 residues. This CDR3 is CASSPISGKSYEQYF. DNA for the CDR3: TGTGCCAGCAGCCCGATTAGCGGGAAGAGTTACGAGCAGTACTTC.

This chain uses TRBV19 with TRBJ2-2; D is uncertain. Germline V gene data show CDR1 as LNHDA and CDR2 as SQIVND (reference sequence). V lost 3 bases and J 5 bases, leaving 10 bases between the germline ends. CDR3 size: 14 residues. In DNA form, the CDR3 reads TGTGCCAGTAGTATGGGTATGCATACCGGGGAGCTGTTTTTT. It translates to CASSMGMHTGELFF.

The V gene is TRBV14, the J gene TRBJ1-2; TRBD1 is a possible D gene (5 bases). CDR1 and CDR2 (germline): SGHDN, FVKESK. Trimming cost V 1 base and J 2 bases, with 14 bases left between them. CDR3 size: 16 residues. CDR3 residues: CASSQVGASVNYGYTF. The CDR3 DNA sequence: TGTGCCAGCAGCCAAGTTGGGGCCAGTGTGAACTATGGCTACACCTTC.

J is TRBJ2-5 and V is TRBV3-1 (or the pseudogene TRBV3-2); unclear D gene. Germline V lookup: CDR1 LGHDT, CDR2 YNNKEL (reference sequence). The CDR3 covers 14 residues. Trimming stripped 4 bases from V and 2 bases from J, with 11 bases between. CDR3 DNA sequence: TGTGCCAGCAGCCCTTGGACGCCTCAAGAGACCCAGTACTTC. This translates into CASSPWTPQETQYF.

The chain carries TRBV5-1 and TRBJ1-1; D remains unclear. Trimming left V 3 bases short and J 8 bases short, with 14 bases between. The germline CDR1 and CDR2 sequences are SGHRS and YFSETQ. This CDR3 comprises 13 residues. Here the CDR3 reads CASSSAGPLEAFF. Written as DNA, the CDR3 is TGCGCCAGCAGCTCCGCCGGACCCCTCGAAGCTTTCTTT.

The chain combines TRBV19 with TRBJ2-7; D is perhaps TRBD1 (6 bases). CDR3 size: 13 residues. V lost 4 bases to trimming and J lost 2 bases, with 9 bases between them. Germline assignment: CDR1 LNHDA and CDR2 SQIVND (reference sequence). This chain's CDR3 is CASSRTAAYEQYF. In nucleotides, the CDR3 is TGTGCCAGTAGTAGGACAGCCGCCTACGAGCAGTACTTC.

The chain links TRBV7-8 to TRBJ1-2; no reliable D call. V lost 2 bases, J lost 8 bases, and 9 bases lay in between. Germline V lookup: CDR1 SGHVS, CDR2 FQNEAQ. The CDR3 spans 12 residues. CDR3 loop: CASSLTFGGYTF. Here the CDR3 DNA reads TGTGCCAGCAGCTTAACGTTTGGGGGCTACACCTTC. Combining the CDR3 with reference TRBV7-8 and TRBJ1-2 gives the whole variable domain GAGVSQSPRYKVAKRGQDVALRCDPISGHVSLFWYQQALGQGPEFLTYFQNEAQLDKSGLPSDRFFAERPEGSVSTLKIQRTQQEDSAVYLCASSLTFGGYTFGSGTRLTVV.

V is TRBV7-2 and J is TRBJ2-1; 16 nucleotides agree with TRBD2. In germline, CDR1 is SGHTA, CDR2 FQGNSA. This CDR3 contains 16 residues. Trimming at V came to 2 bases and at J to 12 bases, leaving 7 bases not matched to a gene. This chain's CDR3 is CASSLHGTSGGAWQFF. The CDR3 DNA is TGTGCCAGCAGCTTACACGGGACTAGCGGGGGGGCCTGGCAGTTCTTC.

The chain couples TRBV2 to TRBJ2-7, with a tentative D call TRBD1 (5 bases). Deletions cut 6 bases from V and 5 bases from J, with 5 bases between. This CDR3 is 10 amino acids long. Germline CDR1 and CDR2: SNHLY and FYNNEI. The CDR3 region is CASRGHEQYF. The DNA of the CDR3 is TGTGCCAGCAGGGGGCACGAGCAGTACTTC.

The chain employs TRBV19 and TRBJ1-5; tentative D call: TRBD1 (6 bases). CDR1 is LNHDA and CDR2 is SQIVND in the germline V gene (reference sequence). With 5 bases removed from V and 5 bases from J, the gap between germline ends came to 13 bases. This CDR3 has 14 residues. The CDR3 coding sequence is TGTGCCAGTAGTCAATACAGGGAGGATCAGCCCCAGCATTTT. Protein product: CASSQYREDQPQHF.

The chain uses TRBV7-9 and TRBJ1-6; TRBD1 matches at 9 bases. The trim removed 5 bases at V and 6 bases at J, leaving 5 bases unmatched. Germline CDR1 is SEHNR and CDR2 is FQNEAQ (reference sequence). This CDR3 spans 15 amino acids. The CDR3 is CASSRGQGVNSPLHF. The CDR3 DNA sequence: TGTGCCAGCAGCCGGGGACAGGGCGTTAATTCACCCCTCCACTTT.

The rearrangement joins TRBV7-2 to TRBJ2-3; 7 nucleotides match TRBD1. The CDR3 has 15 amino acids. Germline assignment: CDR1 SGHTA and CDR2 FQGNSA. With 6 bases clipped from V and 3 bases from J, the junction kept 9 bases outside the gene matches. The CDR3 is CASSAGQAGTDTQYF. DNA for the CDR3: TGTGCCAGCAGTGCCGGACAGGCCGGTACAGATACGCAGTATTTT.

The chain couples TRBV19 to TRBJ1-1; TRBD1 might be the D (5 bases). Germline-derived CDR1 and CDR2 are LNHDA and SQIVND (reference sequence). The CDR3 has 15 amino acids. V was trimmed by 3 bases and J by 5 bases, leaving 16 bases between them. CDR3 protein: CASSMGLQGRTEAFF. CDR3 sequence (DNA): TGTGCCAGTAGTATGGGCCTCCAGGGAAGGACTGAAGCTTTCTTT.

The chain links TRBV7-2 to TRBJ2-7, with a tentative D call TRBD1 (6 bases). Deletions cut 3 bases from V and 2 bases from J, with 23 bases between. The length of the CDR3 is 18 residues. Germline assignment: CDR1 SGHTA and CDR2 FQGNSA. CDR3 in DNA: TGTGCCAGCAGCTTCAGGGGTGGAATTGTCCTTGAGGCCTACGAGCAGTACTTC. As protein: CASSFRGGIVLEAYEQYF.

The CDR3 nucleotides read TGTGCCAGTAGTCCCTTTGGGCTGGACACTGAAGCTTTCTTT. It translates to CASSPFGLDTEAFF. This rearrangement joins TRBV19 to TRBJ1-1; D is undetermined. Germline V gene sequence: CDR1 LNHDA, CDR2 SQIVND (reference sequence). This CDR3 is built from 14 residues. V shed 5 bases and J shed 3 bases, with 13 bases lying between them.